The present TCR beta chain was sequenced within a study of T cell responses to AZD1222 COVID-19 vaccine. The CDR3 extends over 16 amino acids. Germline-derived CDR1 and CDR2 are SGHDT and YYEEEE. V gave up 0 bases and J gave up 4 bases, with 17 bases separating them. Profiled with immunoSEQ multiplex PCR; TCRdb holds only in-frame clones, not every one. Here the sample spans some 110,000 clones, around 90% being singletons. This chain uses TRBV5-6 with TRBJ2-7; D uncertain. The TCR originated in an adult who received the AZD1222 COVID-19 vaccine. Sequenced material: peripheral blood, taken 28 days after the second AZD1222 dose. CDR3 sequence reads: CASSLAGRHDAYEQYF. The CDR3 DNA sequence: TGTGCCAGCAGCTTGGCCGGCCGACACGACGCATACGAGCAGTACTTC.